Below are 2 T cell receptor beta chains sequenced from a single sample in a study of response to subunit inactivated influenza vaccine (dated by TCRdb to the late 2010s). The library was generated by RT-PCR. Instrument on record: Illumina HiSeq 2500. TCRdb reran the public reads through fastp at Q25 and MiXCR, keeping productive beta chains. CDR3 protein sequences are deduplicated, and each keeps its most common genes and DNA. The sample includes about half a million distinct CDR3 sequences, with about 7.6% observed a single time. 10% to 15% of the sample is taken by the ten largest. Sequencing was performed on PBMCs from blood, taken approximately 25 months after vaccination. Every receptor here comes from a man between 50 and 75 years old who received an inactivated influenza vaccine. Donor details come from another sample of the same person, matched by shared clones.

The chain employs TRBV7-2 and TRBJ2-1; D perhaps matches TRBD1 (5 bases). CDR1 and CDR2 (germline): SGHTA, FQGNSA. The CDR3 is made up of 13 amino acids. Trimming pared 5 bases from V and 7 bases from J, leaving 12 bases between. The CDR3: CASSHWGRNEQFF. CDR3 bases: TGTGCCAGCAGCCATTGGGGCCGAAATGAGCAGTTCTTC.

This clonotype was recorded a few times. The chain joins TRBV20-1 to TRBJ2-4; D is unclear. Trimming stripped 6 bases from V and 0 bases from J, with 12 bases between. The germline CDR1 and CDR2 sequences are DFQATT and SNEGSKA (reference sequence). The CDR3 is 14 amino acids. In DNA form, the CDR3 reads TGCAGTGCACTCCTCTTTCTAGCCAAAAACATTCAGTACTTC. Amino acid sequence: CSALLFLAKNIQYF.